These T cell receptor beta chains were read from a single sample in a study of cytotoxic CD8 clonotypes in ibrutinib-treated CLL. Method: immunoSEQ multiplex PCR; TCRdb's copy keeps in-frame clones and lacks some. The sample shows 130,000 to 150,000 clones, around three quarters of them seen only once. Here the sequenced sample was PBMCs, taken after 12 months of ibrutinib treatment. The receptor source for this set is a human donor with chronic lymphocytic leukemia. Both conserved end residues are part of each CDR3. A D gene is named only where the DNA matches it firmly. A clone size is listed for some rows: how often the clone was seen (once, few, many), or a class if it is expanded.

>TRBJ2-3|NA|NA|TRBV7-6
CASSPILTSTDTQYF
TGTGCCAGCAGCCCAATTCTAACTAGCACAGATACGCAGTATTTT
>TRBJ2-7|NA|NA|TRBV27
CASSLFNGWRGSYEQYF
TGTGCCAGCAGTTTATTTAACGGGTGGCGGGGCTCCTACGAGCAGTACTTC
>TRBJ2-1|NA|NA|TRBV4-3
CASSQEWRGRRRNEQFF
TGCGCCAGCAGCCAAGAATGGAGAGGGCGTCGGCGCAATGAGCAGTTCTTC
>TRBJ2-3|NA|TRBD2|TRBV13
CASSASTSGRTDTQYF
TGTGCCAGCAGCGCCTCGACTAGCGGGCGTACAGATACGCAGTATTTT
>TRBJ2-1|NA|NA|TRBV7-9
CASSLVGPSRYEQFF
TGTGCCAGCAGCTTAGTTGGTCCGAGCCGGTATGAGCAGTTCTTC
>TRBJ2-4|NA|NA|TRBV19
CASSPRRQSLNIQYF
TGTGCCAGTAGTCCCAGGAGACAGTCACTAAACATTCAGTACTTC
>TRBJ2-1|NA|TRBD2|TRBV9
CASSVSGADSYNEQFF
TGTGCCAGCAGCGTTAGCGGGGCCGACTCCTACAATGAGCAGTTCTTC
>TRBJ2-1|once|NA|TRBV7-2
CASSLGGSSQYEQFF
TGTGCCAGCAGCTTAGGTGGGAGTTCACAATATGAGCAGTTCTTC
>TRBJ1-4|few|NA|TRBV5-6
CASSLRQGNEKLFF
TGTGCCAGCAGCTTGAGGCAGGGGAATGAAAAACTGTTTTTT
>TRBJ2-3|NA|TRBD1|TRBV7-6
CASSLEQTGFGGARTDTQYF
TGTGCCAGCAGCTTAGAGCAGACAGGGTTTGGGGGAGCCCGCACAGATACGCAGTATTTT
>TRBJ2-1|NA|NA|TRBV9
CASNAQNNEQFF
TGTGCCAGCAATGCCCAAAACAATGAGCAGTTCTTC
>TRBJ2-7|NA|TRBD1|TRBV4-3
CASSQAGTAPHYEQYF
TGCGCCAGCAGCCAAGCTGGGACAGCGCCACACTACGAGCAGTACTTC
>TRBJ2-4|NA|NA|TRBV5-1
CASSLGNLLAKNIQYF
TGCGCCAGCAGCTTGGGGAATCTTCTAGCCAAAAACATTCAGTACTTC
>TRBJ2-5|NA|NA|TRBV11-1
CASSRTQETQYF
TGTGCCAGCAGTAGAACGCAAGAGACCCAGTACTTC
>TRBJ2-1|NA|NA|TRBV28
CASSLVRGEAYNEQFF
TGTGCCAGCAGTTTAGTGCGCGGGGAGGCTTACAATGAGCAGTTCTTC
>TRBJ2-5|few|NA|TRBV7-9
CASSYRTGQETQYF
TGTGCCAGCAGCTATCGAACGGGGCAAGAGACCCAGTACTTC
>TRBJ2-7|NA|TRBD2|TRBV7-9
CASSGSGRFHEQYF
TGTGCCAGCAGCGGTAGCGGGAGATTCCACGAGCAGTACTTC
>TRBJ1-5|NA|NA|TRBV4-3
CASSLEAGVSNQPQHF
TGCGCCAGCAGCCTGGAGGCGGGGGTTAGCAATCAGCCCCAGCATTTT
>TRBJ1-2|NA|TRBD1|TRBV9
CASSDPGQGQSYYGYTF
TGTGCCAGCAGCGATCCTGGACAGGGACAGTCCTACTATGGCTACACCTTC
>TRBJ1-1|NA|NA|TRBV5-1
CASSRGMNTEAFF
TGCGCCAGCAGCCGCGGGATGAACACTGAAGCTTTCTTT
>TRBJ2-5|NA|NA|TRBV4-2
CASSRDFQETQYF
TGTGCCAGCAGCCGGGACTTTCAAGAGACCCAGTACTTC
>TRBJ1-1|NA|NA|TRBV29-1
CSTKSGTTNTEAFF
TGCAGCACAAAGTCGGGGACTACGAACACTGAAGCTTTCTTT
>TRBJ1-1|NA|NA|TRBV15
CATSSTRVSGTEAFF
TGTGCCACCAGCAGCACCCGGGTTTCGGGAACTGAAGCTTTCTTT
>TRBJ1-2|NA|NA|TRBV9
CASSVTQGQGTRTF
TGTGCCAGCAGCGTTACGCAGGGTCAAGGGACTAGGACCTTC
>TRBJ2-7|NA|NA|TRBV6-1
CASSYHYEQYF
TGTGCCAGCAGTTACCACTACGAGCAGTACTTC
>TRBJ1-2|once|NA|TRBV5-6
CASSLSGGNYGYTF
TGTGCCAGCAGCTTGTCTGGGGGTAACTATGGCTACACCTTC
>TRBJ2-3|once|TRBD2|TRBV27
CASRDTSGRPGDTQYF
TGTGCCAGCAGGGATACTAGCGGGAGGCCGGGGGATACGCAGTATTTT
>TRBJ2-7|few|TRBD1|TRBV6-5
CASSRGQHYEQYF
TGTGCCAGCAGCAGGGGACAGCACTACGAGCAGTACTTC
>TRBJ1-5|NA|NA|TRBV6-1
CASSGGSNQPQHF
TGTGCCAGCAGTGGGGGCAGCAATCAGCCCCAGCATTTT
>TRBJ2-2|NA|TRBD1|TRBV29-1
CSAPRTGGLGELFF
TGCAGCGCCCCGAGGACAGGGGGCCTCGGGGAGCTGTTTTTT
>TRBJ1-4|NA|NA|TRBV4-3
CASSQDSAVQEKLFF
TGCGCCAGCAGCCAAGATTCGGCAGTCCAAGAAAAACTGTTTTTT
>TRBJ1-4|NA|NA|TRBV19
CASCPTGWEKLFF
TGTGCCAGTTGCCCGACTGGTTGGGAAAAACTGTTTTTT
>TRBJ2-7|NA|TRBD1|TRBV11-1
CASSSSWTGYEQYF
TGTGCCAGCAGCTCTAGTTGGACAGGATACGAGCAGTACTTC
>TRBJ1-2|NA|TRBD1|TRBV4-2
CASSIGTAYGYTF
TGTGCCAGCAGTATTGGGACAGCCTATGGCTACACCTTC
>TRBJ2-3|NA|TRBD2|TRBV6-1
CASSSGGTDTQYF
TGTGCCAGCAGCTCGGGAGGGACAGATACGCAGTATTTT
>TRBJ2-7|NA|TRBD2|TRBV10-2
CASSATSGSFSYEQYF
TGCGCCAGCAGTGCGACTAGCGGGAGTTTCTCCTACGAGCAGTACTTC
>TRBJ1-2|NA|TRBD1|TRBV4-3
CASSQELGTDYGYTF
TGCGCCAGCAGCCAAGAGTTGGGGACAGACTATGGCTACACCTTC
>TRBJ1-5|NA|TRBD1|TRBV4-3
CASSQWERGLRQPQHF
TGCGCCAGCAGCCAATGGGAAAGGGGGCTTAGGCAGCCCCAGCATTTT
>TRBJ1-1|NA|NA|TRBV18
CASSPLGTKSNTEAFF
TGTGCCAGCTCACCACTCGGGACAAAATCGAACACTGAAGCTTTCTTT
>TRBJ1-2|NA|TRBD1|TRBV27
CASSNDGTGLLGYTF
TGTGCCAGCAGTAATGACGGGACAGGGCTTCTTGGCTACACCTTC
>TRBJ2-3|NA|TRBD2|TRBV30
CAWSSGLALLLTQYF
TGTGCCTGGAGCTCGGGACTAGCGCTTCTCTTGACGCAGTATTTT
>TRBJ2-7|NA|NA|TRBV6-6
CASSYRLMSSYEQYF
TGTGCCAGCAGTTACCGACTGATGAGCTCCTACGAGCAGTACTTC
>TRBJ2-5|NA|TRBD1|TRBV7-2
CASSLDRGRQETQYF
TGTGCCAGCAGCTTAGACAGGGGGCGGCAAGAGACCCAGTACTTC
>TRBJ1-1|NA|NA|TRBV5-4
CASSQEGTLNTEAFF
TGTGCCAGCAGCCAAGAAGGGACACTCAACACTGAAGCTTTCTTT
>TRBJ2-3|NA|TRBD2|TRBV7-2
CASSLTSGDTDTQYF
TGTGCCAGCAGCTTGACTAGCGGGGACACAGATACGCAGTATTTT